This T cell receptor beta chain came from a study of regulatory T cells in long-lasting Graves disease. Study results and caveats: There was favoring of TRBV28, TRBJ1-2 and TRBJ2-5 in persistent disease.

Combining iRepertoire HTBI primers with Arm-PCR of CDR3 regions, the authors built TCR beta libraries. MiXCR was run by TCRdb on the multiplex PCR reads, yielding one entry per CDR3 protein. Counted here are 400,000 to 500,000 distinct CDR3 sequences, roughly a fifth occurring once; the ten biggest clones make up approximately 15%. With 0 bases removed from V and 1 base from J, the gap between germline ends came to 8 bases. CDR3 size: 15 residues. The V gene's germline CDR1 is SGHRS and CDR2 YFSETQ. Details on this clonotype: The antigen is undetermined.

Time point indicated: persistent/refractory GD, antithyroid drugs over 5 years with positive TRAb. From PBMCs, RNA was extracted and then used to make the TCR library. Material: peripheral blood mononuclear cells (PBMCs), obtained when the disease was refractory, from a patient treated with antithyroid drugs. This sequence was found in a female donor with Graves disease. The J gene is TRBJ1-5, the V gene TRBV5-1, with D perhaps TRBD1 (5 bases). The CDR3 DNA is TGCGCCAGCAGCTTGGATCAGGGAAGCAATCAGCCCCAGCATTTT. Protein: CASSLDQGSNQPQHF.